These T cell receptor beta chains were read from a single sample in a study of human T cells and chemical hapten exposure. In TCRdb, the RACE reads were re-called with MiXCR into one record per CDR3 protein. Among around 80,000 distinct CDR3 sequences listed, approximately 8% were seen once. The material sequenced was whole blood. The receptor source for this set is a male donor in good health. Some clones in this sample may be carry-over from other donors' samples. The CDR3 runs from the conserved cysteine through the conserved F or W. D genes are given only for firm matches. The size field is filled for only some rows; it gives once, few, many or a size class.

d_gene | j_gene | abundance | v_gene | CDR3aa | CDR3nt
- | TRBJ2-5 | - | TRBV5-5 | CASSLRGQETQYF | TGTGCCAGCAGCCTTCGGGGACAAGAGACCCAGTACTTC
TRBD1 | TRBJ1-1 | few | TRBV5-4 | CASSFDRGTEAFF | TGTGCCAGCAGCTTTGACAGGGGCACTGAAGCTTTCTTT
- | TRBJ1-3 | few | TRBV20-1 | CSASPGIAGDTIYF | TGCAGTGCTAGTCCCGGGATCGCCGGAGACACCATATATTTT
TRBD1 | TRBJ2-1 | few | TRBV29-1 | CSVEEWVGTGGNEQFF | TGCAGCGTTGAAGAATGGGTCGGGACAGGGGGGAATGAGCAGTTCTTC
- | TRBJ2-7 | few | TRBV5-1 | CASSADDTYEQYF | TGCGCCAGCAGCGCGGACGACACCTACGAGCAGTACTTC
- | TRBJ2-3 | - | TRBV6-5 | CASSGASTDTQYF | TGTGCCAGCAGTGGGGCAAGCACAGATACGCAGTATTTT
- | TRBJ1-4 | few | TRBV12-3/TRBV12-4 | CASSQRTWGGQKLFF | TGTGCCAGCAGCCAGAGGACCTGGGGCGGGCAAAAACTGTTTTTT
- | TRBJ2-3 | few | TRBV4-2 | CASSHPLGSTDTQYF | TGTGCCAGCAGCCACCCCCTCGGTAGCACAGATACGCAGTATTTT
- | TRBJ2-6 | few | TRBV20-1 | CSAQTAISGANVLTF | TGCAGTGCTCAGACAGCGATCTCTGGGGCCAACGTCCTGACTTTC
- | TRBJ1-1 | many | TRBV3-1 | CASSQVEDEAFF | TGTGCCAGCAGCCAAGTCGAGGATGAAGCTTTCTTT
- | TRBJ2-5 | - | TRBV7-7 | CASSRGAEETQYF | TGTGCCAGCAGCCGCGGGGCTGAAGAGACCCAGTACTTC
TRBD1 | TRBJ2-7 | many | TRBV29-1 | CSVSQGLEAYEQYF | TGCAGCGTTTCACAGGGGCTCGAAGCCTACGAGCAGTACTTC
- | TRBJ1-4 | few | TRBV11-2 | CASSFNSVTNEKLFF | TGTGCCAGCAGCTTCAACAGCGTAACTAATGAAAAACTGTTTTTT
TRBD2 | TRBJ2-3 | few | TRBV7-8 | CASSLGLAAGGDTQYF | TGTGCCAGCAGCTTAGGACTAGCGGCTGGGGGAGATACGCAGTATTTT
TRBD1 | TRBJ2-5 | - | TRBV14 | CASSPGDRTGKETQYF | TGTGCCAGCAGCCCAGGAGACAGGACAGGAAAAGAGACCCAGTACTTC
- | TRBJ2-7 | few | TRBV20-1 | CSAKTGPTEQYF | TGCAGTGCTAAGACAGGCCCTACTGAGCAGTACTTC
- | TRBJ1-1 | - | TRBV6-5 | CASWGVRNTEAFF | TGTGCCAGCTGGGGTGTGCGTAACACTGAAGCTTTCTTT
- | TRBJ1-5 | few | TRBV6-2/TRBV6-3 | CASSYGHQNQPQHF | TGTGCCAGCAGTTACGGGCATCAAAACCAGCCCCAGCATTTT
- | TRBJ2-2 | few | TRBV12-3/TRBV12-4 | CASINTNTGELFF | TGTGCCAGCATCAACACAAACACCGGGGAGCTGTTTTTT
TRBD2 | TRBJ2-1 | many | TRBV5-1 | CASSLRREGSYNEQFF | TGCGCCAGCAGCTTAAGACGGGAGGGCTCCTACAATGAGCAGTTCTTC
TRBD1 | TRBJ1-1 | many | TRBV27 | CASSPGQGTEAFF | TGTGCCAGCAGTCCGGGACAGGGTACTGAAGCTTTCTTT
- | TRBJ2-1 | - | TRBV5-1 | CASSRRGARDEQFF | TGCGCCAGCAGCCGGAGGGGGGCTCGGGATGAGCAGTTCTTC
TRBD2 | TRBJ2-3 | few | TRBV7-6 | CASSLRAGGITDTQYF | TGTGCCAGCAGCTTAAGAGCGGGAGGTATCACAGATACGCAGTATTTT
- | TRBJ2-2 | - | TRBV29-1 | CSVYAANTGELFF | TGCAGCGTCTATGCAGCGAACACCGGGGAGCTGTTTTTT
TRBD1 | TRBJ1-2 | few | TRBV5-1 | CATGTGLSGGYTF | TGCGCCACCGGGACAGGCCTTTCAGGTGGCTACACCTTC
- | TRBJ2-2 | - | TRBV29-1 | CSVEDPATTHTGELFF | TGCAGCGTTGAAGATCCCGCGACTACCCACACCGGGGAGCTGTTTTTT
- | TRBJ1-1 | many | TRBV6-2/TRBV6-3 | CASSYGRTTEAFF | TGTGCCAGCAGTTACGGCAGAACCACTGAAGCTTTCTTT
- | TRBJ2-3 | few | TRBV5-6 | CASSWLGRPDTQYF | TGTGCCAGCAGCTGGCTGGGGCGCCCAGATACGCAGTATTTT
- | TRBJ1-6 | - | TRBV13 | CASSLDGGGDSVSPLHF | TGTGCCAGCAGCTTAGACGGTGGGGGCGACAGCGTTTCACCCCTCCACTTT
- | TRBJ2-3 | - | TRBV12-5 | CASGPGQGQQDTQYF | TGTGCTAGTGGTCCAGGACAAGGTCAGCAAGATACGCAGTATTTT
TRBD1 | TRBJ1-1 | few | TRBV6-5 | CASSFFRDRPRLNTEAFF | TGTGCCAGCAGTTTCTTCCGGGACAGGCCCCGCTTGAACACTGAAGCTTTCTTT
- | TRBJ2-3 | few | TRBV7-9 | CASSLRADTQYF | TGTGCCAGCAGCTTACGGGCGGATACGCAGTATTTT
TRBD2 | TRBJ2-7 | - | TRBV4-1 | CASTGGLEQYF | TGCGCCAGCACGGGGGGTCTTGAGCAGTACTTC
TRBD1 | TRBJ2-5 | - | TRBV6-6 | CAATGTGTQETQYF | TGTGCCGCGACCGGGACAGGGACCCAAGAGACCCAGTACTTC
TRBD1 | TRBJ2-7 | many | TRBV12-3/TRBV12-4 | CASSSTGPYEQYF | TGTGCCAGCAGTTCGACAGGGCCATACGAGCAGTACTTC
- | TRBJ1-1 | - | TRBV14 | CASSQEEGLNTEAFF | TGTGCCAGCAGCCAAGAGGAGGGGTTGAACACTGAAGCTTTCTTT
- | TRBJ1-1 | - | TRBV3-1 | CASSQDEGRGAFF | TGTGCCAGCAGCCAAGACGAGGGAAGGGGGGCTTTCTTT
TRBD2 | TRBJ2-7 | - | TRBV7-8 | CASSRTSGGARFWEQYF | TGTGCCAGCAGCCGGACTAGCGGGGGGGCCCGATTTTGGGAGCAGTACTTC
- | TRBJ1-5 | few | TRBV6-5 | CASSYRFNQPQHF | TGTGCCAGCAGTTACAGGTTCAATCAGCCCCAGCATTTT
- | TRBJ1-1 | few | TRBV12-3/TRBV12-4 | CASRLAGHTEAFF | TGTGCCAGCCGGCTGGCAGGACACACTGAAGCTTTCTTT
- | TRBJ1-1 | - | TRBV5-1 | CASSLDKVGDTEAFF | TGCGCCAGCAGCTTGGACAAAGTTGGGGACACTGAAGCTTTCTTT
- | TRBJ1-1 | - | TRBV6-2/TRBV6-3 | CASSYANTEAFF | TGTGCCAGCAGTTACGCGAACACTGAAGCTTTCTTT
TRBD1 | TRBJ2-1 | many | TRBV6-4 | CASRPQGAEGEQFF | TGTGCCAGCAGACCACAGGGGGCAGAGGGTGAGCAGTTCTTC
TRBD1 | TRBJ1-1 | many | TRBV5-1 | CASSPNEGQSTEAFF | TGCGCCAGCAGCCCAAATGAGGGACAGAGCACTGAAGCTTTCTTT
TRBD2 | TRBJ2-1 | many | TRBV20-1 | CSARPVIPGLLLPNEQFF | TGCAGTGCTAGACCTGTTATTCCGGGACTACTACTTCCCAATGAGCAGTTCTTC
TRBD2 | TRBJ2-7 | many | TRBV20-1 | CSARTSAGAEQYF | TGCAGTGCTAGGACCTCGGCGGGAGCCGAGCAGTACTTC
- | TRBJ1-1 | many | TRBV5-1 | CASSLRAENTEAFF | TGCGCCAGCAGCTTGAGGGCAGAGAACACTGAAGCTTTCTTT
- | TRBJ1-1 | - | TRBV29-1 | CSVRGAGLEQAFF | TGCAGCGTTCGGGGAGCGGGATTAGAACAAGCTTTCTTT
- | TRBJ1-2 | - | TRBV10-2 | CASSERTDYGYTF | TGCGCCAGCAGTGAAAGGACAGACTATGGCTACACCTTC
TRBD2 | TRBJ2-2 | - | TRBV12-3/TRBV12-4 | CASRRTSGRGGELFF | TGTGCCAGCAGGAGAACTAGCGGAAGGGGCGGGGAGCTGTTTTTT
- | TRBJ1-6 | - | TRBV20-1 | CSAMRQASSYNSPLHF | TGCAGTGCTATGAGGCAGGCCAGCTCCTATAATTCACCCCTCCACTTT
- | TRBJ2-3 | - | TRBV20-1 | CSAQLPGTDTQYF | TGCAGTGCCCAACTGCCAGGGACAGATACGCAGTATTTT
- | TRBJ2-3 | - | TRBV6-1 | CASASGSSITDTQYF | TGTGCCAGCGCGTCGGGGTCCTCTATCACAGATACGCAGTATTTT
TRBD1 | TRBJ2-1 | - | TRBV6-1 | CASSVDPTGGGEQFF | TGTGCCAGCAGCGTAGACCCTACAGGGGGCGGTGAGCAGTTCTTC
TRBD2 | TRBJ2-5 | few | TRBV13 | CASSLGPGRAGETQYF | TGTGCCAGCAGCTTAGGGCCCGGGAGGGCCGGTGAGACCCAGTACTTC
- | TRBJ2-1 | few | TRBV18 | CASSPSRDNEQFF | TGTGCCAGCTCACCGTCCAGGGACAATGAGCAGTTCTTC
- | TRBJ2-3 | - | TRBV2 | CASSERGETQYF | TGTGCCAGCAGTGAAAGGGGTGAAACGCAGTATTTT
- | TRBJ1-6 | - | TRBV25-1 | CASSEEGNSPLHF | TGTGCCAGCAGTGAAGAGGGGAATTCACCCCTCCACTTT
- | TRBJ1-4 | few | TRBV12-3/TRBV12-4 | CASSGWTDEKLFF | TGTGCCAGCAGTGGTTGGACAGATGAAAAACTGTTTTTT
- | TRBJ2-2 | - | TRBV7-9 | CASSLSGTDLGELFF | TGTGCCAGCAGCTTATCTGGGACTGACCTCGGGGAGCTGTTTTTT